This is a list of T cell receptor beta chains from one sample in a study of CD8 T cells in ankylosing spondylitis. TCRdb independently ran MiXCR on the 5' RACE reads; one entry per CDR3 protein. The profile shows roughly 700,000 distinct CDR3 sequences, 15% to 20% of them singletons. Sequencing used blood, either unsorted or a sorted T cell fraction (not recorded which). The receptors were gathered from a male donor with ankylosing spondylitis. CDR3s include the opening cysteine and the closing phenylalanine or tryptophan. The order of the fields is V gene, clone size, J gene, D gene, CDR3 protein, CDR3 DNA. A D gene is named only where the DNA matches it firmly. Clone size is not always given. Where it is, it says once, few, many or a class for expanded clones.

V: TRBV10-1; size: few; J: TRBJ2-1; D: TRBD2; CDR3: CASSDPSGGPYNEQFF; DNA: TGCGCCAGCAGTGACCCCAGCGGGGGACCGTACAATGAGCAGTTCTTC
V: TRBV29-1; size: many; J: TRBJ2-7; D: .; CDR3: CSVQGRMREQYF; DNA: TGCAGCGTTCAGGGTCGCATGAGGGAGCAGTACTTC
V: TRBV12-3/TRBV12-4; size: few; J: TRBJ2-5; D: .; CDR3: CASSLGRVETQYF; DNA: TGTGCCAGCAGCTTGGGCAGGGTGGAGACCCAGTACTTC
V: TRBV12-3/TRBV12-4; size: many; J: TRBJ2-1; D: .; CDR3: CASSSRVGYYNEQFF; DNA: TGTGCCAGCAGTTCCAGGGTGGGATACTACAATGAGCAGTTCTTC
V: TRBV20-1; size: .; J: TRBJ2-7; D: TRBD1; CDR3: CSARPGTGGLEQYF; DNA: TGCAGTGCTAGGCCCGGGACAGGGGGTCTCGAGCAGTACTTC
V: TRBV29-1; size: few; J: TRBJ1-1; D: .; CDR3: CSVESRGGPGAEAFF; DNA: TGCAGCGTTGAATCGAGGGGGGGGCCGGGGGCTGAAGCTTTCTTT
V: TRBV28; size: .; J: TRBJ2-1; D: TRBD2; CDR3: CASLSGWGDNEQFF; DNA: TGTGCCAGCCTTAGCGGGTGGGGCGACAATGAGCAGTTCTTC
V: TRBV6-1; size: .; J: TRBJ1-2; D: TRBD1; CDR3: CASSKVGQGTYGYTF; DNA: TGTGCCAGCAGTAAAGTGGGACAGGGGACCTATGGCTACACCTTC
V: TRBV18; size: .; J: TRBJ2-1; D: .; CDR3: CASSPEGPHNEQFF; DNA: TGTGCCAGCTCACCCGAGGGTCCCCACAATGAGCAGTTCTTC
V: TRBV6-1; size: few; J: TRBJ1-3; D: .; CDR3: CASMSLWGSSGNTIYF; DNA: TGTGCCAGCATGTCTTTGTGGGGGTCCTCTGGAAACACCATATATTTT
V: TRBV24-1; size: .; J: TRBJ2-2; D: .; CDR3: CATSDLDTNTGELFF; DNA: TGTGCCACCAGTGATCTCGACACAAACACCGGGGAGCTGTTTTTT
V: TRBV15; size: .; J: TRBJ2-7; D: TRBD1; CDR3: CATSSPDRAYEQHF; DNA: TGTGCCACCAGCAGCCCCGACAGGGCCTACGAGCAGCACTTC
V: TRBV4-3; size: .; J: TRBJ2-2; D: .; CDR3: CASSQEGGIRGTGELFF; DNA: TGCGCCAGCAGCCAAGAGGGGGGCATCAGGGGTACCGGGGAGCTGTTTTTT
V: TRBV4-3; size: .; J: TRBJ2-7; D: TRBD1; CDR3: CASSQGTGSDEQYF; DNA: TGCGCCAGCAGCCAGGGGACAGGGTCGGACGAGCAGTACTTC
V: TRBV10-3; size: .; J: TRBJ2-7; D: .; CDR3: CAISDPGYYEQYF; DNA: TGTGCCATCAGTGACCCGGGGTACTACGAGCAGTACTTC
V: TRBV2; size: .; J: TRBJ1-2; D: .; CDR3: CASSETDLYGYTF; DNA: TGTGCCAGCAGCGAAACCGACCTCTATGGCTACACCTTC
V: TRBV7-8; size: .; J: TRBJ2-1; D: .; CDR3: CASSRRGGNEQFF; DNA: TGTGCCAGCAGCCGGAGGGGGGGGAATGAGCAGTTCTTC
V: TRBV12-3/TRBV12-4; size: .; J: TRBJ1-2; D: .; CDR3: CASSSPTRSYGYTF; DNA: TGTGCCAGCAGTTCCCCGACTCGGAGCTATGGCTACACCTTC
V: TRBV7-9; size: few; J: TRBJ2-1; D: .; CDR3: CASSSTGTSKQFF; DNA: TGTGCCAGCAGCTCGACCGGGACCTCAAAGCAGTTCTTC
V: TRBV5-1; size: few; J: TRBJ1-2; D: .; CDR3: CASSPPVAGSQNYGYTF; DNA: TGCGCCAGCAGCCCACCGGTTGCAGGGAGCCAGAACTATGGCTACACCTTC
V: TRBV5-1; size: few; J: TRBJ1-2; D: .; CDR3: CASSQSGAFGYGYTF; DNA: TGCGCCAGCAGCCAATCAGGGGCCTTTGGGTATGGCTACACCTTC
V: TRBV2; size: once; J: TRBJ1-2; D: TRBD1; CDR3: CATLDRPGQGVGYGYTF; DNA: TGTGCCACCCTCGACCGTCCGGGACAGGGGGTTGGCTATGGCTACACCTTC
V: TRBV3-1; size: .; J: TRBJ2-1; D: .; CDR3: CASSHRGVAYNEQFF; DNA: TGTGCCAGCAGCCATAGGGGAGTAGCTTACAATGAGCAGTTCTTC
V: TRBV29-1; size: few; J: TRBJ2-7; D: .; CDR3: CSVHNSYEQYF; DNA: TGCAGCGTTCACAACTCCTACGAGCAGTACTTC
V: TRBV3-1; size: many; J: TRBJ2-1; D: .; CDR3: CASSQPGTSEQFF; DNA: TGTGCCAGCAGCCAACCCGGGACTTCCGAGCAGTTCTTC
V: TRBV7-3; size: .; J: TRBJ2-5; D: TRBD1; CDR3: CASSSGQAGQETQYF; DNA: TGTGCCAGCAGCTCGGGACAGGCGGGCCAAGAGACCCAGTACTTC
V: TRBV20-1; size: few; J: TRBJ2-5; D: .; CDR3: CSAQRAGSQETQYF; DNA: TGCAGTGCCCAAAGGGCTGGATCCCAAGAGACCCAGTACTTC
V: TRBV28; size: .; J: TRBJ2-7; D: .; CDR3: CASSLEGLNYEQYF; DNA: TGTGCCAGCAGTTTGGAGGGGCTAAACTACGAGCAGTACTTC
V: TRBV4-1; size: few; J: TRBJ1-5; D: TRBD1; CDR3: CASSPGQGRGPQHF; DNA: TGCGCCAGCAGCCCTGGACAGGGCAGGGGGCCCCAGCATTTT
V: TRBV6-2/TRBV6-3; size: .; J: TRBJ2-1; D: .; CDR3: CASREAGSSYNEQFF; DNA: TGTGCCAGCAGGGAGGCGGGGAGCTCCTACAATGAGCAGTTCTTC
V: TRBV15; size: .; J: TRBJ2-7; D: TRBD2; CDR3: CATSSQTGLAGAYEQYF; DNA: TGTGCCACCAGCAGCCAGACCGGACTAGCGGGAGCCTACGAGCAGTACTTC
V: TRBV6-1; size: few; J: TRBJ1-5; D: .; CDR3: CASSSDNLSNQPQHF; DNA: TGTGCCAGCAGTAGCGACAACCTTAGCAATCAGCCCCAGCATTTT
V: TRBV28; size: .; J: TRBJ2-3; D: .; CDR3: CASSLGSTLSDTQYF; DNA: TGTGCCAGCAGTTTGGGGTCTACCCTATCAGATACGCAGTATTTT
V: TRBV19; size: .; J: TRBJ2-7; D: TRBD2; CDR3: CASSIGRTSGRAYEQYF; DNA: TGTGCCAGTAGTATAGGGCGGACTAGCGGGAGAGCCTACGAGCAGTACTTC
V: TRBV20-1; size: few; J: TRBJ2-3; D: TRBD2; CDR3: CSATPRGRKDTDTQYF; DNA: TGCAGTGCTACCCCTCGCGGGAGGAAGGACACAGATACGCAGTATTTT
V: TRBV20-1; size: many; J: TRBJ2-3; D: TRBD2; CDR3: CSAISGGSTDTQYF; DNA: TGCAGTGCTATTAGCGGGGGGAGCACAGATACGCAGTATTTT
V: TRBV6-1; size: .; J: TRBJ2-5; D: TRBD1; CDR3: CASSRDRLETQYF; DNA: TGTGCCAGCAGCCGGGACAGACTAGAGACCCAGTACTTC
V: TRBV7-9; size: .; J: TRBJ2-5; D: .; CDR3: CASSDTDRKTQYF; DNA: TGTGCCAGCAGCGATACCGACCGTAAGACCCAGTACTTC
V: TRBV9; size: many; J: TRBJ2-1; D: .; CDR3: CASSVGGGAGYEQFF; DNA: TGTGCCAGCAGCGTAGGAGGGGGAGCCGGGTATGAGCAGTTCTTC
V: TRBV6-1; size: .; J: TRBJ2-6; D: .; CDR3: CASSRGFSGANVLTF; DNA: TGTGCCAGCAGCCGGGGATTCTCTGGGGCCAACGTCCTGACTTTC
V: TRBV5-5; size: few; J: TRBJ1-2; D: .; CDR3: CASSLMPMNYGYTF; DNA: TGTGCCAGCAGCTTGATGCCGATGAACTATGGCTACACCTTC
V: TRBV20-1; size: .; J: TRBJ2-7; D: .; CDR3: CSARDWASASYEQYF; DNA: TGCAGTGCTAGAGATTGGGCTAGCGCCTCCTACGAGCAGTACTTC
V: TRBV5-5; size: .; J: TRBJ1-5; D: TRBD1; CDR3: CASSLEGDSRNQPQHF; DNA: TGTGCCAGCAGCTTGGAGGGGGACAGTCGCAATCAGCCCCAGCATTTT
V: TRBV15; size: .; J: TRBJ2-1; D: TRBD2; CDR3: CATSRGASGGINEQFF; DNA: TGTGCCACCAGCAGAGGGGCTAGCGGGGGGATCAATGAGCAGTTCTTC
V: TRBV3-1; size: .; J: TRBJ2-2; D: .; CDR3: CASSQLLRELYF; DNA: TGTGCCAGCAGCCAATTACTACGGGAGCTGTATTTT
V: TRBV12-3/TRBV12-4; size: .; J: TRBJ2-7; D: .; CDR3: CASSPNAREQYF; DNA: TGTGCCAGCAGTCCCAACGCGCGGGAGCAGTACTTC
V: TRBV5-1; size: few; J: TRBJ2-1; D: .; CDR3: CASSPVPAIYNEQFF; DNA: TGCGCCAGCAGTCCGGTCCCCGCTATATACAATGAGCAGTTCTTC
V: TRBV29-1; size: few; J: TRBJ1-3; D: .; CDR3: CSVVGFSGNTIYF; DNA: TGCAGCGTTGTGGGTTTCTCTGGAAACACCATATATTTT
V: TRBV18; size: many; J: TRBJ1-1; D: .; CDR3: CASSPPVNTEAFF; DNA: TGTGCCAGCTCACCACCGGTGAACACTGAAGCTTTCTTT
V: TRBV19; size: .; J: TRBJ1-1; D: .; CDR3: CASSILGGLNTEAFF; DNA: TGTGCCAGTAGTATCCTCGGGGGTTTGAACACTGAAGCTTTCTTT